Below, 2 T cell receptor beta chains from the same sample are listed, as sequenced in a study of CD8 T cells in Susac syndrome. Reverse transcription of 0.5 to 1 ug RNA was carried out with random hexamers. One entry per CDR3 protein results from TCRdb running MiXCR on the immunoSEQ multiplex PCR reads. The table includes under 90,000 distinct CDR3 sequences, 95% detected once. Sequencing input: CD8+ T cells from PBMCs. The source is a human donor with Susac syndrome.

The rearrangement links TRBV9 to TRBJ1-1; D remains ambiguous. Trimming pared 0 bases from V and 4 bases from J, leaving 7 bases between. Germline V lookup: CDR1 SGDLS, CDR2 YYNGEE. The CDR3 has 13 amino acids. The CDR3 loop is CASSVGGSTEAFF. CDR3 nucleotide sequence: TGTGCCAGCAGCGTAGGTGGGTCCACTGAAGCTTTCTTT.

The CDR3 DNA reads as TGCGCCAGCAGCTGGGCCGCGGGAGGGCCGCCAGATACGCAGTATTTT. This encodes CASSWAAGGPPDTQYF. The V gene is TRBV5-1, the J gene TRBJ2-3; 9 bases are a match to TRBD2. The CDR3 sequence is 16 residues long. Germline V gives CDR1 SGHRS, CDR2 YFSETQ. J lost 4 bases, V lost 3 bases, and 9 bases had no gene match.